Below are 18 T cell receptor beta chains sequenced from a single sample in a study of blood T cell repertoires in COVID-19. The assay was immunoSEQ multiplex PCR, and TCRdb's table has in-frame clones only and misses some. This table has about 200,000 clones, about 88% appearing once. Sequencing was carried out using peripheral blood. The receptors stem from a man aged 45 to 65 with COVID-19, enrolled during active disease.

The rearrangement uses TRBV9 and TRBJ1-6; TRBD1 agrees at 7 bases. The CDR3 runs to 16 residues. Per germline, CDR1 SGDLS and CDR2 YYNGEE. V was pared by 2 bases and J by 5 bases, with 7 bases of the junction left unmatched. CDR3 DNA: TGTGCCAGCAGCGTGGCCCCGGGACAGAATAATTCACCCCTCCACTTT. The encoded protein is CASSVAPGQNNSPLHF.

The J gene is TRBJ2-7, the V gene TRBV11-2; tentatively, D is TRBD2 (5 bases). Germline V gene data show CDR1 as SGHAT and CDR2 as FQNNGV. The ends were cut back, 7 bases at V and 4 bases at J, with 20 bases in the middle. CDR3 length: 15 residues. As DNA, the CDR3 is TGTGCCAGCACCACAGAGGGCAGGACCGAATACGAGCAGTACTTC. Protein sequence: CASTTEGRTEYEQYF.

The V and J genes are TRBV12-3 or TRBV12-4 and TRBJ1-5, with D tentatively TRBD1 (5 bases). Trimming cost V 6 bases and J 6 bases, with 12 bases left between them. The CDR3 is 13 amino acids. This chain's CDR3 is CASRFGGGQPQHF. The CDR3 region has the DNA TGTGCCAGCAGGTTCGGGGGAGGTCAGCCCCAGCATTTT.

In DNA form, the CDR3 reads TGCGCCAGCAGCGTCGGGACTAGCGCAGATACGCAGTATTTT. Its protein is CASSVGTSADTQYF. V gene TRBV5-1 combines with J gene TRBJ2-3, with TRBD2 matching 10 bases. The germline V gene has CDR1 SGHRS and CDR2 YFSETQ. The trim removed 4 bases at V and 4 bases at J, leaving 3 bases unmatched. This CDR3 comprises 14 residues. The full variable domain, with the rest looked up from reference TRBV5-1 and TRBJ2-3, is KAGVTQTPRYLIKTRGQQVTLSCSPISGHRSVSWYQQTPGQGLQFLFEYFSETQRNKGNFPGRFSGRQFSNSRSEMNVSTLELGDSALYLCASSVGTSADTQYFGPGTRLTVL.

The chain is built from TRBV19 and TRBJ1-4; 9 bases line up with TRBD1. Germline V gene sequence: CDR1 LNHDA, CDR2 SQIVND (reference sequence). The CDR3 sequence is 13 residues long. V was clipped by 8 bases and J by 3 bases; unmatched bases: 1. The DNA of the CDR3 is TGTGCCAGTCGGACAGGGGCTAATGAAAAACTGTTTTTT. Residues: CASRTGANEKLFF.

This chain connects TRBV7-3 to TRBJ1-1; 9 nucleotides match TRBD1. The CDR3 covers 13 residues. The V gene's germline CDR1 is SGHTA and CDR2 FQGTGA. Trimming at V came to 8 bases and at J to 4 bases, leaving 5 bases not matched to a gene. Here the CDR3 DNA reads TGTGCCAGCGGGACAGGGCCGAGCACTGAAGCTTTCTTT. This gives the protein CASGTGPSTEAFF.

This clone was picked up one time. V usage is TRBV19 and J usage is TRBJ1-4; D ambiguous. CDR1 and CDR2 (germline): LNHDA, SQIVND (reference sequence). The V end was cut by 7 bases, the J end by 3 bases, with 9 bases between. The CDR3 runs to 13 residues. This chain's CDR3 is CASNRVSNEKLFF. The CDR3 bases are TGTGCCAGTAATCGGGTGTCTAATGAAAAACTGTTTTTT.

The chain joins TRBV6-5 to TRBJ2-1; D is undetermined. The ends were cut back, 11 bases at V and 0 bases at J, with 5 bases in the middle. The V gene's germline CDR1 is MNHEY and CDR2 SVGAGI. The CDR3 is made up of 11 amino acids. The chain's CDR3 is CAPVSYNEQFF. The CDR3 region has the DNA TGTGCCCCGGTCTCCTACAATGAGCAGTTCTTC.

The chain couples TRBV24-1 to TRBJ2-1; no definite D call. The CDR3 spans 14 residues. Trimming cost V 4 bases and J 0 bases, with 6 bases left between them. CDR1 is KGHDR, CDR2 SFDVKD, per germline. CDR3 DNA sequence: TGTGCCACCAGTGAAACTGGCTCCTACAATGAGCAGTTCTTC. This sequence encodes CATSETGSYNEQFF.

The chain is built from TRBV27 and TRBJ2-7, with 13 bases lining up with TRBD2. CDR1 is MNHEY, CDR2 SMNVEV, per germline (reference sequence). This CDR3 has 16 residues. The V and J ends lost 4 bases and 2 bases, in that order; junction bases with no gene match: 5. The DNA for the CDR3 is TGTGCCAGCAGTTCCGCGACTAGCGGGAGGCCCTACGAGCAGTACTTC. Residues: CASSSATSGRPYEQYF.

The chain couples TRBV7-3 to TRBJ2-6; D is uncertain. CDR3 size: 18 residues. With 5 bases removed from V and 4 bases from J, the gap between germline ends came to 21 bases. The germline V gene encodes CDR1 SGHTA and CDR2 FQGTGA. The CDR3 region is CASSHAEPGTLGANVLTF. DNA of the CDR3: TGTGCCAGCAGCCACGCCGAACCAGGAACCCTCGGGGCCAACGTCCTGACTTTC.

The sample holds a few counts of this clone. Germline is not matched at one junction end, which may reflect a read error. J is TRBJ2-7 and V is TRBV11-2; 10 bases fit TRBD1. The germline V gene encodes CDR1 SGHAT and CDR2 FQNNGV. CDR3 length: 12 residues. CDR3 region: CASSLRDRGKNF. For the CDR3, the DNA is TGTGCCAGCAGCTTAAGGGACAGGGGTAAGAACTTC.

This clone was seen more than once but under ten times. Other DNA sequences of this sample code for an identical CDR3. The J gene is TRBJ1-1, the V gene TRBV5-1; 7 bases fit TRBD1. Germline values: CDR1 SGHRS, CDR2 YFSETQ. The CDR3 runs 14 residues. V trimming: 4 bases; J trimming: 2 bases; junction bases outside the gene matches: 5. CDR3 in DNA: TGCGCCAGCAGCAGGGGACAGAGTAACACTGAAGCTTTCTTT. It translates to CASSRGQSNTEAFF. Combining the CDR3 with reference TRBV5-1 and TRBJ1-1 gives the whole variable domain KAGVTQTPRYLIKTRGQQVTLSCSPISGHRSVSWYQQTPGQGLQFLFEYFSETQRNKGNFPGRFSGRQFSNSRSEMNVSTLELGDSALYLCASSRGQSNTEAFFGQGTRLTVV.

The V gene is TRBV19, the J gene TRBJ2-1; D uncertain. Germline V CDR1 and CDR2: LNHDA, SQIVND (reference sequence). The CDR3 runs 13 residues. The V and J ends lost 3 bases and 9 bases respectively, with 12 bases between them. As DNA, the CDR3 is TGTGCCAGTAGTATGACTTCAGTTGCTGAGCAGTTCTTC. Protein: CASSMTSVAEQFF. Supplemented by reference TRBV19 and TRBJ2-1, the full variable domain reads DGGITQSPKYLFRKEGQNVTLSCEQNLNHDAMYWYRQDPGQGLRLIYYSQIVNDFQKGDIAEGYSVSREKKESFPLTVTSAQKNPTAFYLCASSMTSVAEQFFGPGTRLTVL.

In this sample, this clone turned up a few times. The genes are TRBV5-6 and TRBJ1-1; D might be TRBD1 (6 bases). V was clipped by 1 base and J by 3 bases, with 16 bases between them. In germline, CDR1 is SGHDT, CDR2 YYEEEE. CDR3 size: 16 residues. CDR3 bases: TGTGCCAGCAGCTTGCAGGGGATCCACCTTTACACTGAAGCTTTCTTT. This codes for CASSLQGIHLYTEAFF.

CDR3 residues: CASKRGGSSYNSPLHF. CDR3 nucleotides: TGTGCCAGCAAGAGAGGGGGATCCTCCTATAATTCACCCCTCCACTTT. The chain couples TRBV7-9 to TRBJ1-6, with a tentative D call TRBD1 (6 bases). V lost 7 bases and J 0 bases, leaving 13 bases between the germline ends. The germline V gene encodes CDR1 SEHNR and CDR2 FQNEAQ (reference sequence). The length of the CDR3 is 16 residues.

The rearrangement uses TRBV29-1 and TRBJ1-2; D remains unclear. The CDR3 has 12 amino acids. Germline V CDR1 and CDR2: SQVTM, ANQGSEA. V was cut by 3 bases and J by 4 bases, with 9 bases left in between. CDR3: CSVDPGFYGYTF. CDR3 sequence (DNA): TGCAGCGTTGATCCGGGGTTCTATGGCTACACCTTC. Supplemented by reference TRBV29-1 and TRBJ1-2, the full variable domain reads SAVISQKPSRDICQRGTSLTIQCQVDSQVTMMFWYRQQPGQSLTLIATANQGSEATYESGFVIDKFPISRPNLTFSTLTVSNMSPEDSSIYLCSVDPGFYGYTFGSGTRLTVV.

The rearrangement links TRBV6-1 to TRBJ1-3; D uncertain. Germline loops: CDR1 MNHNS, CDR2 SASEGT. The CDR3 length is 15 residues. The V end lost 3 bases, the J end lost 0 bases, and 9 bases lay between the germline ends. The CDR3 loop is CASSDLTLSGNTIYF. The DNA of the CDR3 is TGTGCCAGCAGTGACCTTACTCTCTCTGGAAACACCATATATTTT.